This passage covers 3 T cell receptor beta chains from one sample sequenced in a study of T cell clones after liver transplantation. TCRdb keeps only in-frame clones here, not all; method: immunoSEQ multiplex PCR. The data show about 120,000 clones, with 90% seen just once and approximately 0.78% held by the top ten. The starting material was CD4+ T cells from blood, obtained 12 months after liver transplant. These receptor sequences come from a human patient who received a liver transplant. Some of the T cells may derive from the graft donor.

The chain joins TRBV5-6 to TRBJ2-5, with 7 nucleotides matching TRBD2. CDR1 is SGHDT and CDR2 is YYEEEE in the germline V gene. The V segment lost 3 bases and the J segment 0 bases; nucleotides outside the gene matches: 8. CDR3 length: 16 residues. As DNA, the CDR3 is TGTGCCAGCAGCTCCCGGCTAGCGGCGTACCAAGAGACCCAGTACTTC. This encodes CASSSRLAAYQETQYF.

The genes are TRBV7-6 and TRBJ2-7; TRBD2 might be the D (5 bases). CDR1 SGHVS and CDR2 FNYEAQ come from the germline V gene. The CDR3 sequence is 14 residues long. With 2 bases removed from V and 5 bases from J, the gap between germline ends came to 13 bases. The CDR3 protein is CASSLSTSINEQYF. CDR3 bases: TGTGCCAGCAGCTTATCAACTAGTATCAACGAGCAGTACTTC.

This clone turned up a few times. The V and J genes are TRBV29-1 and TRBJ2-5; no definite D call. Deletions cut 0 bases from V and 5 bases from J, with 10 bases between. In germline, CDR1 is SQVTM, CDR2 ANQGSEA. The CDR3 is 13 amino acids. In DNA, the CDR3 is TGCAGCGTTGAAGATAGGCATCGCGAGACCCAGTACTTC. It specifies CSVEDRHRETQYF.